These 8 T cell receptor beta chains share one sample of origin, sequenced in a study of blood T cell repertoires in COVID-19. The repertoire was sequenced with immunoSEQ multiplex PCR; TCRdb's copy has only in-frame clones and lacks some. The sample shows over 350,000 clones, roughly 89% of them seen only once. Sequenced material: PBMCs or T cells enriched from blood (not recorded which). These receptors came from a woman aged 45-59 years who had recovered from COVID-19.

The rearrangement joins TRBV27 to TRBJ1-3; D is unresolved. Germline-derived CDR1 and CDR2 are MNHEY and SMNVEV (reference sequence). This CDR3 comprises 15 residues. V lost 3 bases and J 2 bases, leaving 11 bases between the germline ends. CDR3 DNA sequence: TGTGCCAGCAGTTTGGATGGGAGTACTGGAAACACCATATATTTT. This codes for CASSLDGSTGNTIYF.

In this sample, this clone turned up once. This chain connects TRBV4-2 to TRBJ1-1; 7 nucleotides line up with TRBD1. The J segment lost 6 bases and the V segment lost 4 bases, leaving 11 bases of the junction unmatched. The CDR3 contains 15 residues. CDR1 is LGHNA, CDR2 YNFKEQ, per germline. The CDR3 DNA sequence: TGTGCCAGCAGCCGATCGGTACAGGGGATACCTGAAGCTTTCTTT. Protein sequence: CASSRSVQGIPEAFF.

V is TRBV27 and J is TRBJ1-1; possible D gene TRBD1, 6 bases. Trimming shortened V by 6 bases and J by 3 bases, and 17 bases separated the two germline ends. The V gene's germline CDR1 is MNHEY and CDR2 SMNVEV (reference sequence). The CDR3 length is 15 residues. The DNA of the CDR3 is TGTGCCAGCAGCCCAGGAACAGGGTGGGACACTGAAGCTTTCTTT. This sequence encodes CASSPGTGWDTEAFF.

This clone was recorded a few times. The V call is TRBV2, the J call TRBJ2-7; unclear D gene. V was pared by 7 bases and J by 2 bases, with 18 bases between. CDR1 is SNHLY, CDR2 FYNNEI, per germline. CDR3 length: 15 residues. The CDR3 region has the DNA TGTGCCAGCACCCCGGAGACTTATTCCACCTACGAGCAGTACTTC. This sequence encodes CASTPETYSTYEQYF.

This rearrangement joins TRBV18 to TRBJ1-2, with 9 bases matching TRBD1. The junction had 7 bases not matched to a gene; V was cut back by 3 bases and J by 8 bases. The CDR3 spans 14 residues. Germline V gene sequence: CDR1 KGHSH, CDR2 LQKENI. DNA for the CDR3: TGTGCCAGCTCACCGACGACAGGGGGAGAAGGCTACACCTTC. It translates to CASSPTTGGEGYTF. Together with reference TRBV18 and TRBJ1-2, the CDR3 gives the full variable domain: NAGVMQNPRHLVRRRGQEARLRCSPMKGHSHVYWYRQLPEEGLKFMVYLQKENIIDESGMPKERFSAEFPKEGPSILRIQQVVRGDSAAYFCASSPTTGGEGYTFGSGTRLTVV.

The V and J genes are TRBV29-1 and TRBJ1-2; TRBD1 agrees at 7 bases. J was trimmed by 4 bases and V by 7 bases; bases with no gene match: 6. From germline, CDR1 is SQVTM and CDR2 ANQGSEA. The CDR3 length is 12 residues. The CDR3 DNA reads as TGCAGCGATGACGACAGGGCCTATGGCTACACCTTC. Encoded protein: CSDDDRAYGYTF.

V and J are TRBV9 and TRBJ2-7; a weak D match, TRBD2 (6 bases). Trimming pared 1 base from V and 3 bases from J, leaving 11 bases between. Germline CDR1 is SGDLS and CDR2 is YYNGEE. The CDR3 sequence is 14 residues long. The CDR3, as DNA: TGTGCCAGCAGCGTAAGGACGGGAGACTACGAGCAGTACTTC. This gives the protein CASSVRTGDYEQYF.

There are a few counts of this clone. The rearrangement uses TRBV15 and TRBJ2-5; a possible D gene is TRBD1 (6 bases). CDR1 and CDR2 from the germline V gene are LNHNV and YYDKDF (reference sequence). V lost 5 bases and J lost 5, with 18 bases in between. This CDR3 is 15 amino acids long. The CDR3 reads CATSGSPGAGETQYF. In DNA form, the CDR3 reads TGTGCCACCAGCGGCTCTCCAGGGGCCGGTGAGACCCAGTACTTC.